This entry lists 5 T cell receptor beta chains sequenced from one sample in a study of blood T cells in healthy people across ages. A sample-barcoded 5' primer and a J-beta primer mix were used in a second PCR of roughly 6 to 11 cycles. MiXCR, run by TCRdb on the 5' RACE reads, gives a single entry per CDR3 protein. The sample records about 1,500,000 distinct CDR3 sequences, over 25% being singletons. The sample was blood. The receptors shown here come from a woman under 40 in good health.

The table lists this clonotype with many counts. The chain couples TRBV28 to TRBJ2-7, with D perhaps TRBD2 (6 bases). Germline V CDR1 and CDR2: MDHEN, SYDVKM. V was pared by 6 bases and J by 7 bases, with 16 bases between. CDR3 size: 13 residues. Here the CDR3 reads CASRSVIAGEQYF. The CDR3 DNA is TGTGCCAGCAGGTCGGTCATCGCGGGGGAGCAGTACTTC.

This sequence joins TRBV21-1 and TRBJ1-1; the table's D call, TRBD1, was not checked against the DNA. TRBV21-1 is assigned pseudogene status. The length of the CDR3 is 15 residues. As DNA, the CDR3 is TGTGCCAGCAGCAAGCCCCGCAGGGTGCCCACTGAAGCTTTCTTT. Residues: CASSKPRRVPTEAFF.

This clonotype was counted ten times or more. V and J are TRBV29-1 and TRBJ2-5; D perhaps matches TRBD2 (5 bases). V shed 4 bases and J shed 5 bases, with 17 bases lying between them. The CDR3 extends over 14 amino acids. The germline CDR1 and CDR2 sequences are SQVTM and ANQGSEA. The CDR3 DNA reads TGCAGCGTTGTAGAGGTAGAGGGATGGGAGACCCAGTACTTC. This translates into CSVVEVEGWETQYF. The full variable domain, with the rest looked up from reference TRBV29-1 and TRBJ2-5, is SAVISQKPSRDICQRGTSLTIQCQVDSQVTMMFWYRQQPGQSLTLIATANQGSEATYESGFVIDKFPISRPNLTFSTLTVSNMSPEDSSIYLCSVVEVEGWETQYFGPGTRLLVL.

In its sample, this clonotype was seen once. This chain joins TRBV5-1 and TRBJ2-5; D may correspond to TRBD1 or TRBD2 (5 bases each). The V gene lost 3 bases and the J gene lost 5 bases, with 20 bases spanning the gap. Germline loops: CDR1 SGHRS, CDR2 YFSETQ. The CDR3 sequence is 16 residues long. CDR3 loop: CASSSSEGFRDETQYF. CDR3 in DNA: TGCGCCAGCAGCTCTAGTGAGGGGTTTAGAGACGAGACCCAGTACTTC.

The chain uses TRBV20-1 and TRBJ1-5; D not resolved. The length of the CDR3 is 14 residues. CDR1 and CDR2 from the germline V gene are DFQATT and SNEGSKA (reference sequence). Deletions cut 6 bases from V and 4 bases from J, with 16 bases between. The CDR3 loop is CSADDTGRNQPQHF. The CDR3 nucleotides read TGCAGTGCCGACGACACGGGGAGGAATCAGCCCCAGCATTTT.